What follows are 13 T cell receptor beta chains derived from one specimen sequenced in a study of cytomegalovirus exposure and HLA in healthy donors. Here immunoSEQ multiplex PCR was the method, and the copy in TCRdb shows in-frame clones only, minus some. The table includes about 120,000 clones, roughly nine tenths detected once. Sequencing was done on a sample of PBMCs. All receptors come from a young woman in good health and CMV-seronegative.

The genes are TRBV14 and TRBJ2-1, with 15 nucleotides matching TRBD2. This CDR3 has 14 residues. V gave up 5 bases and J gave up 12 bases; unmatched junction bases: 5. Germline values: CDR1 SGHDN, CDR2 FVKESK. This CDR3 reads CASSSWTSGRVQFF. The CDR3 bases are TGTGCCAGCAGCTCTTGGACTAGCGGGAGGGTGCAGTTCTTC.

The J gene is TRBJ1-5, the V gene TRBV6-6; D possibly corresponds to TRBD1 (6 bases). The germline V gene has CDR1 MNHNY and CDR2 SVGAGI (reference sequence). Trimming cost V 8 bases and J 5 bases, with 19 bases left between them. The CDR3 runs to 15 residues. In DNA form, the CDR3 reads TGTGCCAGCTCAACGGGCGGGGGGCTCGATCAGCCCCAGCATTTT. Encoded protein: CASSTGGGLDQPQHF.

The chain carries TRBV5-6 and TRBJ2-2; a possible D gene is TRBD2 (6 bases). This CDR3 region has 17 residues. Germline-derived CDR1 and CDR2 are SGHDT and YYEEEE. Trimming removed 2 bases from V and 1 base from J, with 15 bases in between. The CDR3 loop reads CASSLQKRGGNTGELFF. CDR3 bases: TGTGCCAGCAGCTTACAAAAAAGGGGAGGGAACACCGGGGAGCTGTTTTTT.

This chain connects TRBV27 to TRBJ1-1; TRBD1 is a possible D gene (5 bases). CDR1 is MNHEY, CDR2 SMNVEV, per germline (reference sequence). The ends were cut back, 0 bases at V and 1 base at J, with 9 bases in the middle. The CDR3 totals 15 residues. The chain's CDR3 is CASSLSTTANTEAFF. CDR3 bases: TGTGCCAGCAGTTTATCGACGACAGCGAACACTGAAGCTTTCTTT.

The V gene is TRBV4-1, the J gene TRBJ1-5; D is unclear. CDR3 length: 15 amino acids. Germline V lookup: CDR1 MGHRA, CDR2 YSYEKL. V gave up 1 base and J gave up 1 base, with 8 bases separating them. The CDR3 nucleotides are TGCGCCAGCAGCCAAGGATACAGCAGCAATCAGCCCCAGCATTTT. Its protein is CASSQGYSSNQPQHF.

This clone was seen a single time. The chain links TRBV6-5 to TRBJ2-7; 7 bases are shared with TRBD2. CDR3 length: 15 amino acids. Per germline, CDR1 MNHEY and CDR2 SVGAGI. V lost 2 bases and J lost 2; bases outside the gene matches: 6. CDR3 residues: CASSYGGRFPYEQYF. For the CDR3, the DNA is TGTGCCAGCAGTTACGGCGGGAGATTCCCCTACGAGCAGTACTTC.

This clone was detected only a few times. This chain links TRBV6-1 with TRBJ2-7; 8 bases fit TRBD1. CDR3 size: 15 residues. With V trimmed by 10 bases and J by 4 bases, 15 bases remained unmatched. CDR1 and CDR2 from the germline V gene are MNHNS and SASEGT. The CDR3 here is CATRDRPSGTYEQYV. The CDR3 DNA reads TGTGCCACCAGGGACAGGCCATCGGGAACATACGAGCAGTACGTC.

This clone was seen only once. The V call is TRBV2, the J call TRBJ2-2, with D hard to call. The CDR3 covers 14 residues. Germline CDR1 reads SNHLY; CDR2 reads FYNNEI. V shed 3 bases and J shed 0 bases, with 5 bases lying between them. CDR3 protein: CASSDNTNTGELFF. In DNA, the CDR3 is TGTGCCAGCAGTGATAATACGAACACCGGGGAGCTGTTTTTT.

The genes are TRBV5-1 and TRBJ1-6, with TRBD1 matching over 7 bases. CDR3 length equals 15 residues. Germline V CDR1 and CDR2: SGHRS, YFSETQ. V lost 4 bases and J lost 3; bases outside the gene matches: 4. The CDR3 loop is CASSGDSIYNSPLHF. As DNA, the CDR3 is TGCGCCAGCAGCGGGGACAGCATCTATAATTCACCCCTCCACTTT.

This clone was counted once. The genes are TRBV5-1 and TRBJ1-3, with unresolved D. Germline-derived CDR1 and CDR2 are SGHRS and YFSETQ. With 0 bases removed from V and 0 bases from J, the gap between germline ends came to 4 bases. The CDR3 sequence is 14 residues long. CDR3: CASSLDLSGNTIYF. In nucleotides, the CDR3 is TGCGCCAGCAGCTTGGATCTCTCTGGAAACACCATATATTTT. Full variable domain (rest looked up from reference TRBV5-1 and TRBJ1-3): KAGVTQTPRYLIKTRGQQVTLSCSPISGHRSVSWYQQTPGQGLQFLFEYFSETQRNKGNFPGRFSGRQFSNSRSEMNVSTLELGDSALYLCASSLDLSGNTIYFGEGSWLTVV.

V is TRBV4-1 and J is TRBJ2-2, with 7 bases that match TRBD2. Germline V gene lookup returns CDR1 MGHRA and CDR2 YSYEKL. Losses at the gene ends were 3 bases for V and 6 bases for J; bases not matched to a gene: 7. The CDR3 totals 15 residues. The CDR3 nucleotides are TGCGCCAGCAGCCATACTAGCGTTGGGGCCGGGGAGCTGTTTTTT. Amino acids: CASSHTSVGAGELFF.

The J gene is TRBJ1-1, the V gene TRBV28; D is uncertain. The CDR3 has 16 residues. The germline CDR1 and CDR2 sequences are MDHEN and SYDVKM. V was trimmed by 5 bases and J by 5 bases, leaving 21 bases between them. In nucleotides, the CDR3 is TGTGCCAGCAGTGCCCCTTCGAAGGGCCCGGGGACTGAAGCTTTCTTT. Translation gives CASSAPSKGPGTEAFF.

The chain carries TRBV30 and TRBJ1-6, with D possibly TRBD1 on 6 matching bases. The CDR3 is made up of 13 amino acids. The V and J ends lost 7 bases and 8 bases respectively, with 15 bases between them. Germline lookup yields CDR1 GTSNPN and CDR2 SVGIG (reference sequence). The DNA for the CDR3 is TGTGCCTTGGACAGTTTCAGTGATTCACCCCTCCACTTT. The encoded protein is CALDSFSDSPLHF.